This T cell receptor beta chain was retrieved from a study of T cells in Graves' hyperthyroidism and ophthalmopathy. RNA transcripts served as the template for amplifying TCR beta CDR3 regions. TCR CDR3 regions were first amplified by RT-PCR with HTBI primers. TCRdb re-derived calls from the multiplex PCR reads in MiXCR, one entry per CDR3 protein. The sample includes around 540,000 distinct CDR3 sequences, about 15% of them seen just once. Many counts were recorded for this clonotype. Its matching antigen is unknown. J was trimmed by 7 bases and V by 5 bases; bases with no gene match: 3. The CDR3 length is 14 residues. PBMCs came from less than 11 ml fresh peripheral blood. Study results and caveats: In the blood, most expanded thyroid clonotypes above 0.001 appeared as well. Ophthalmopathy was identified by the model a median around 5.9 months ahead of onset.

The chain has TRBV12-3 or TRBV12-4 and TRBJ1-6; 9 nucleotides match TRBD1. This receptor was identified in a woman in her 30s with Graves' ophthalmopathy. The sequenced material came from blood. CDR3 region: CASSGGQGNSPLHF. Written as DNA, the CDR3 is TGTGCCAGCAGTGGAGGACAGGGGAATTCACCCCTCCACTTT.